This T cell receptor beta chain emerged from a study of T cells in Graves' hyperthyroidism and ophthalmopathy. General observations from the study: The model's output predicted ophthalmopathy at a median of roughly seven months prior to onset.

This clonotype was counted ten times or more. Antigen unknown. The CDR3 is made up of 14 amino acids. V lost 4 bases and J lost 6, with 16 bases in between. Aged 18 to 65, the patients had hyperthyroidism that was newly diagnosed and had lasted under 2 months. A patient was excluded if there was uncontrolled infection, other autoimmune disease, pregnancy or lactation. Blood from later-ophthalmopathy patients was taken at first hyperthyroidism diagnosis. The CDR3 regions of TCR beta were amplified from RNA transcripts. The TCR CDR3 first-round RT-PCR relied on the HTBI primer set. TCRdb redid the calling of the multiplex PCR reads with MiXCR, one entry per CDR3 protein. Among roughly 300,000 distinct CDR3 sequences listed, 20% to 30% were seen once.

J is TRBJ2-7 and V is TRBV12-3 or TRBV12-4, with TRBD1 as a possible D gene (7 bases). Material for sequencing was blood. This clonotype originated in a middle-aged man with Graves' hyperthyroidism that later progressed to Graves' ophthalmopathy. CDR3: CASSYDREVLEQYF. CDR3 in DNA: TGTGCCAGCAGTTACGACAGGGAGGTCCTCGAGCAGTACTTC.